Following are 26 T cell receptor beta chains from one sample sequenced in a study of shared clonotypes between healthy human individuals. Generated by immunoSEQ multiplex PCR, the TCRdb table keeps only in-frame clones and is missing some. The table has about 730,000 clones, approximately 77% seen once; the top ten hold under 2%. The sample taken for sequencing was memory CD4+ T cells sorted from blood. The subset denotes: CD45RA-negative fraction. The receptors derive from a woman aged 25 to 39 in good health.

This clone was seen many times. The chain is built from TRBV6-6 and TRBJ1-2; 7 positions agree with TRBD1. Germline CDR1 and CDR2: MNHNY and SVGAGI (reference sequence). V lost 6 bases to trimming and J lost 3 bases; unmatched junction nucleotides: 10. The CDR3 totals 15 residues. The chain's CDR3 is CASSEQGGGDYGYTF. Written as DNA, the CDR3 is TGTGCCAGCAGCGAGCAGGGGGGCGGTGACTATGGCTACACCTTC.

The J gene is TRBJ2-5, the V gene TRBV27; D may correspond to TRBD1 or TRBD2 (7 bases each). The CDR3 runs 13 residues. Trimming removed 5 bases at V and 5 bases at J, with 12 bases between. Per germline, CDR1 MNHEY and CDR2 SMNVEV (reference sequence). In DNA, the CDR3 is TGTGCCAGCAGTCACAGGGGAGGGGAGACCCAGTACTTC. Encoded protein: CASSHRGGETQYF.

This clone was seen a few times. The chain combines TRBV10-2 with TRBJ1-5, with 9 bases matching TRBD1. CDR1 WSHSY and CDR2 SAAADI come from the germline V gene. CDR3 length equals 15 residues. V shed 3 bases and J 7 bases; nucleotides not matched to a gene: 7. Here the CDR3 reads CASSDFGTGSQPQHF. CDR3 nucleotide sequence: TGCGCCAGCAGTGACTTCGGGACAGGGAGCCAGCCCCAGCATTTT.

This clone was seen more than once but under ten times. Other DNA sequences of this sample code for an identical CDR3. The V and J genes are TRBV11-2 and TRBJ2-3; no definite D call. Germline V gene data show CDR1 as SGHAT and CDR2 as FQNNGV. The CDR3 runs to 14 residues. V was trimmed by 0 bases and J by 1 base, leaving 5 bases between them. The CDR3 protein is CASSLDPGTDTQYF. CDR3 nucleotide sequence: TGTGCCAGCAGCTTAGATCCGGGCACAGATACGCAGTATTTT.

A word on this clone: A much bigger clone sits one base away, suggesting this may be a read error. The gene calls are TRBV5-1 and TRBJ1-4; D gene unclear. CDR3 length: 14 amino acids. The ends were cut back, 2 bases at V and 5 bases at J, with 10 bases in the middle. Looked up from germline, CDR1 is SGHRS and CDR2 is YFSETQ. The CDR3 here is CASSFGLENEKLFF. The CDR3 DNA follows: TGCGCCAGCAGCTTTGGTCTGGAGAATGAAAAACTGTTTTTT.

DNA for the CDR3: TGTGCCACCAGCAGAGATGTCGGGCCAGGCAATGAGCAGTTCTTC. Protein: CATSRDVGPGNEQFF. The rearrangement joins TRBV15 to TRBJ2-1; D is unclear. Germline V gene lookup returns CDR1 LNHNV and CDR2 YYDKDF (reference sequence). The V end lost 0 bases, the J end lost 6 bases, and 12 bases lay between the germline ends. The CDR3 runs to 15 residues.

This chain links TRBV5-4 with TRBJ1-3; TRBD1 matches 9 bases. The length of the CDR3 is 15 residues. The V gene end was trimmed by 4 bases and the J gene end by 3 bases; junction bases not matched to a gene: 5. Germline-derived CDR1 and CDR2 are SGHNT and YYREEE (reference sequence). The CDR3 spells CASSLTGGSGNTIYF. CDR3 nucleotide sequence: TGTGCCAGCAGCCTAACAGGGGGCAGTGGAAACACCATATATTTT.

The chain has TRBV18 and TRBJ2-3; TRBD2 aligns across 7 bases. Trimming cost V 8 bases and J 5 bases; bases outside gene matches: 13. The CDR3 loop spans 15 amino acids. Germline assignment: CDR1 KGHSH and CDR2 LQKENI. The CDR3 here is CASGSSGERRDTQYF. The CDR3 DNA reads as TGTGCCAGCGGCTCAAGCGGGGAGCGCAGAGATACGCAGTATTTT.

DNA for the CDR3: TGTGCCAGCAGCGTTGGGGATACGCAGTATTTT. Protein product: CASSVGDTQYF. The rearrangement links TRBV5-6 to TRBJ2-3, with D hard to call. Trimming shortened V by 4 bases and J by 6 bases, and 6 bases separated the two germline ends. This CDR3 comprises 11 residues. The germline gives CDR1 SGHDT, CDR2 YYEEEE. Filled out from reference TRBV5-6 and TRBJ2-3, the complete variable domain reads DAGVTQSPTHLIKTRGQQVTLRCSPKSGHDTVSWYQQALGQGPQFIFQYYEEEERQRGNFPDRFSGHQFPNYSSELNVNALLLGDSALYLCASSVGDTQYFGPGTRLTVL.

CDR3 amino acids: CASTPQGLADEQFF. The CDR3 nucleotides are TGTGCCAGCACCCCGCAGGGACTAGCAGATGAGCAGTTCTTC. The rearrangement joins TRBV2 to TRBJ2-1, with 9 bases matching TRBD2. V trimming: 7 bases; J trimming: 8 bases; junction bases outside the gene matches: 9. The germline gives CDR1 SNHLY, CDR2 FYNNEI. The CDR3 is 14 residues long.

For this clone: Other DNA sequences in this sample translate to the same CDR3. This chain links TRBV5-1 with TRBJ2-7; D might be TRBD1 (6 bases). Germline values: CDR1 SGHRS, CDR2 YFSETQ. V was trimmed by 1 base and J by 2 bases, leaving 10 bases between them. The CDR3 loop spans 14 amino acids. The CDR3 coding sequence is TGCGCCAGCAGCTTGACGCAGGGGACCTACGAGCAGTACTTC. Translated: CASSLTQGTYEQYF.

J is TRBJ2-7 and V is TRBV25-1; D may be TRBD1 (7 bases). Trimming took off 2 bases at V and 2 bases at J, with 13 bases between the two ends. The germline CDR1 and CDR2 sequences are MGHDK and SYGVNS. CDR3 length equals 15 residues. The CDR3 region is CASSERGTDPYEQYF. The CDR3 DNA reads as TGTGCCAGCAGTGAACGGGGGACAGATCCCTACGAGCAGTACTTC.

The rearrangement links TRBV5-4 to TRBJ1-6; 7 nucleotides line up with TRBD1. The CDR3 sequence is 14 residues long. Germline values: CDR1 SGHNT, CDR2 YYREEE (reference sequence). The V segment lost 4 bases and the J segment 10 bases; nucleotides outside the gene matches: 8. The DNA for the CDR3 is TGTGCCAGCAGCACAGGACAGGTTGGCTCACCCCTCCACTTT. This sequence encodes CASSTGQVGSPLHF.

This rearrangement joins TRBV7-3 to TRBJ2-7, with 16 bases fitting TRBD2. Germline V gives CDR1 SGHTA, CDR2 FQGTGA. This CDR3 comprises 15 residues. V lost 5 bases, J lost 6 bases, and 4 bases stayed unmatched. CDR3 protein: CASSPGTSGRGEQYF. CDR3 DNA: TGTGCCAGCAGCCCAGGGACTAGCGGGAGGGGCGAGCAGTACTTC.

The chain uses TRBV30 and TRBJ1-2; D perhaps matches TRBD1 (5 bases). The germline V and J ends were trimmed by 2 bases and 4 bases, with 14 bases remaining between them. Germline values: CDR1 GTSNPN, CDR2 SVGIG (reference sequence). The CDR3 covers 14 residues. For the CDR3, the DNA is TGTGCCTGGAGTAGAGGGGAGGCTTCCTATGGCTACACCTTC. Translated: CAWSRGEASYGYTF. Filled out from reference TRBV30 and TRBJ1-2, the complete variable domain reads SQTIHQWPATLVQPVGSPLSLECTVEGTSNPNLYWYRQAAGRGLQLLFYSVGIGQISSEVPQNLSASRPQDRQFILSSKKLLLSDSGFYLCAWSRGEASYGYTFGSGTRLTVV.

This clone has only a few counts. The V call is TRBV30, the J call TRBJ1-1, with TRBD1 matching over 7 bases. The trim removed 7 bases at V and 1 base at J, leaving 6 bases unmatched. Germline CDR1 is GTSNPN and CDR2 is SVGIG (reference sequence). The CDR3 runs 13 residues. CDR3 sequence reads: CASNRGGNTEAFF. The CDR3 DNA reads TGTGCCTCCAACAGGGGCGGGAACACTGAAGCTTTCTTT.

The rearrangement uses TRBV6-4 and TRBJ2-6; D gene ambiguous. Germline assignment: CDR1 MRHNA and CDR2 SNTAGT. V lost 6 bases and J 0 bases, leaving 6 bases between the germline ends. This CDR3 spans 14 amino acids. CDR3 residues: CASRPYSGANVLTF. The CDR3 coding sequence is TGTGCCAGCAGGCCATACTCTGGGGCCAACGTCCTGACTTTC.

This chain uses TRBV9 with TRBJ2-3; the D gene is possibly TRBD1 (5 bases). Germline lookup yields CDR1 SGDLS and CDR2 YYNGEE. Trimming took off 9 bases at V and 2 bases at J, with 16 bases between the two ends. The CDR3 totals 14 residues. CDR3 sequence reads: CATSGRSNTDTQYF. The CDR3 DNA reads as TGTGCCACCTCAGGGCGGTCCAACACAGATACGCAGTATTTT.

The V and J genes are TRBV6-1 and TRBJ2-7, with TRBD1 as a possible D gene (5 bases). The V end lost 2 bases, the J end lost 2 bases, and 10 bases lay between the germline ends. This CDR3 has 14 amino acids. From germline, CDR1 is MNHNS and CDR2 SASEGT. The CDR3, as DNA: TGTGCCAGCAGTGAACTCAGGGCGCCCTACGAGCAGTACTTC. This translates into CASSELRAPYEQYF.

The rearrangement joins TRBV6-5 to TRBJ1-1; D not resolved. The CDR3 sequence is 14 residues long. The ends were cut back, 5 bases at V and 4 bases at J, with 14 bases in the middle. Per the germline V gene, CDR1 is MNHEY and CDR2 is SVGAGI. The CDR3 bases are TGTGCCAGCAGTGCTTGGGTAAAAGGCACTGAAGCTTTCTTT. It yields the protein CASSAWVKGTEAFF.

The CDR3 is CASSSIGDRWTSGNQPQHF. CDR3 DNA: TGTGCCAGCAGTTCTATAGGGGACAGGTGGACGTCTGGCAATCAGCCCCAGCATTTT. The chain has TRBV27 and TRBJ1-5; 8 bases match TRBD1. V shed 4 bases and J 2 bases; nucleotides not matched to a gene: 16. Germline CDR1 MNHEY, CDR2 SMNVEV (reference sequence). CDR3 size: 19 residues.

The chain links TRBV5-1 to TRBJ2-7; 9 positions agree with TRBD2. Trimming at V came to 7 bases and at J to 6 bases, leaving 14 bases not matched to a gene. This CDR3 is 15 amino acids long. CDR1 is SGHRS, CDR2 YFSETQ, per germline. CDR3 sequence reads: CASGRASGDVSEQYF. CDR3 bases: TGCGCCAGCGGACGGGCTAGCGGGGACGTATCCGAGCAGTACTTC.

This clone was recorded once. For the CDR3, the DNA is TGTGCCAGCAGTTTACCCATCTCCAGGGCTGGGGACTATGGCTACACCTTC. It yields the protein CASSLPISRAGDYGYTF. The chain uses TRBV27 and TRBJ1-2; the D gene is possibly TRBD1 (5 bases). Germline V CDR1 and CDR2: MNHEY, SMNVEV (reference sequence). CDR3 length: 17 amino acids. V was cut by 2 bases and J by 3 bases, with 19 bases left in between.

The chain has TRBV7-2 and TRBJ2-7; TRBD1 aligns across 11 bases. The CDR3 has 14 amino acids. V gave up 3 bases and J gave up 2 bases; unmatched junction bases: 0. Germline V gene lookup returns CDR1 SGHTA and CDR2 FQGNSA. CDR3 nucleotides: TGTGCCAGCAGCTTGGGACAGGGGGCCTACGAGCAGTACTTC. Protein: CASSLGQGAYEQYF. The whole variable domain, filled in from reference TRBV7-2 and TRBJ2-7, reads GAGVSQSPSNKVTEKGKDVELRCDPISGHTALYWYRQSLGQGLEFLIYFQGNSAPDKSGLPSDRFSAERTGGSVSTLTIQRTQQEDSAVYLCASSLGQGAYEQYFGPGTRLTVT.

This rearrangement joins TRBV28 to TRBJ2-7; no reliable D call. Germline V gives CDR1 MDHEN, CDR2 SYDVKM. V was pared by 4 bases and J by 4 bases, with 8 bases between. This CDR3 has 12 residues. CDR3 sequence (DNA): TGTGCCAGCAGTTCCCCCCCTTACGAGCAGTACTTC. This translates into CASSSPPYEQYF.

This clone was detected once. The genes are TRBV28 and TRBJ2-5; D is unclear. V was cut by 3 bases and J by 5 bases, with 10 bases left in between. Germline CDR1 is MDHEN and CDR2 is SYDVKM. The CDR3 has 13 amino acids. CDR3 nucleotide sequence: TGTGCCAGCAGTTTCCCTAATTCGGAGACCCAGTACTTC. Protein sequence: CASSFPNSETQYF.